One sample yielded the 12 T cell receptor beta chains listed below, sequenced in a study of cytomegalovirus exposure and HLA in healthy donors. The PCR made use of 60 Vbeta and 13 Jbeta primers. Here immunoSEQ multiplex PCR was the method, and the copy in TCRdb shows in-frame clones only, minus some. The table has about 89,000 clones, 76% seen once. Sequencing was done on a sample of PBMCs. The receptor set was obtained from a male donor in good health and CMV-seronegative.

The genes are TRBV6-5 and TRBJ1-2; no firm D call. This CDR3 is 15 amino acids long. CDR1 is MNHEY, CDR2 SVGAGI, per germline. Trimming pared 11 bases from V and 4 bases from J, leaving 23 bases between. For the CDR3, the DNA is TGTGCCTGTCGTGGCCTCGACGGGGTATCCTATGGCTACACCTTC. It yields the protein CACRGLDGVSYGYTF.

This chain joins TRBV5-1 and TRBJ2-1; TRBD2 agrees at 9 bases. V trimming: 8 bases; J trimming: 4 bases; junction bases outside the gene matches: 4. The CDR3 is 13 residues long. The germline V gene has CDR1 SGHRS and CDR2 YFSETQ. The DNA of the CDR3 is TGCGCCAGTAGACTAGCGGAGTACAATGAGCAGTTCTTC. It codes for CASRLAEYNEQFF.

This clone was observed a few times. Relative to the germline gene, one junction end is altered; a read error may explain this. DNA for the CDR3: TGTGCTAGCAGCTTAGACAGGGGGGGAGAGACCCAGTACTTC. Protein sequence: CASSLDRGGETQYF. The chain uses TRBV7-7 and TRBJ2-5; 9 positions agree with TRBD1. Per the germline V gene, CDR1 is SSHAT and CDR2 is FNYEAQ (reference sequence). The CDR3 is 14 residues long.

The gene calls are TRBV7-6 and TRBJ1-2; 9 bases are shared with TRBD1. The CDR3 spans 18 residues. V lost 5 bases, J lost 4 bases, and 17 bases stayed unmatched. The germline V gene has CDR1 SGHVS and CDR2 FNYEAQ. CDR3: CASSPRTGTGYMGYGYTF. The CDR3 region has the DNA TGTGCCAGCAGCCCACGAACCGGGACAGGGTATATGGGCTATGGCTACACCTTC.

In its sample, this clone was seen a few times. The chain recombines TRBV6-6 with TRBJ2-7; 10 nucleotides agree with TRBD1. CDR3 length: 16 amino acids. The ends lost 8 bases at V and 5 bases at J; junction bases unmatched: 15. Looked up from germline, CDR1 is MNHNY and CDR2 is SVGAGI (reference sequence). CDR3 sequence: CASRDRGVRGGNEQYF. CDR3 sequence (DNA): TGTGCCAGCCGGGACAGGGGCGTCCGGGGGGGGAACGAGCAGTACTTC.

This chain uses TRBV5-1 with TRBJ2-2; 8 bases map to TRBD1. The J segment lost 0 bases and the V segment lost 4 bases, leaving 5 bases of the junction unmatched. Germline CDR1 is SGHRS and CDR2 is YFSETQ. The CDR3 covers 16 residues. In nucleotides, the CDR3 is TGCGCCAGCAGCCCTAGACAGGGGTCGAACACCGGGGAGCTGTTTTTT. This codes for CASSPRQGSNTGELFF.

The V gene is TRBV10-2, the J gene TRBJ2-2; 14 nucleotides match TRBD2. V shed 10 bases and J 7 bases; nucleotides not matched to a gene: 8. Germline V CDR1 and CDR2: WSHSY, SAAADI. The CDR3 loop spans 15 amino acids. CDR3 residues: CATRTSGGSGGELFF. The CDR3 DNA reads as TGCGCCACCAGGACTAGCGGGGGGTCGGGCGGGGAGCTGTTTTTT.

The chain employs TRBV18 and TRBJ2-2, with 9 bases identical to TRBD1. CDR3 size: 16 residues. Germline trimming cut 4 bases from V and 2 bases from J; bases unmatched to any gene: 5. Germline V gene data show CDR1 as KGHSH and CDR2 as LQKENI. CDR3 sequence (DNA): TGTGCCAGCTCACTCGGACAGGGGCGAAACACCGGGGAGCTGTTTTTT. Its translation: CASSLGQGRNTGELFF.

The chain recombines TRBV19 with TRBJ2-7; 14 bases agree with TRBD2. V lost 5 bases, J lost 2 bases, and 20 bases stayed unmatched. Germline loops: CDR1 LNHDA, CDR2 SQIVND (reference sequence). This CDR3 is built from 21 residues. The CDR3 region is CASSLRTPGLAGVPRAYEQYF. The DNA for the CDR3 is TGTGCCAGTAGTTTGCGGACCCCGGGACTAGCGGGAGTCCCTAGGGCCTACGAGCAGTACTTC.

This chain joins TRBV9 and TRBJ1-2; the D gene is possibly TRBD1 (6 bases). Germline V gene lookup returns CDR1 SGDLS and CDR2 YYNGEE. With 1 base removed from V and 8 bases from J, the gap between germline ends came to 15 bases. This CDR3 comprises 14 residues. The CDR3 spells CASSVQGTIMGYTF. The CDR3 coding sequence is TGTGCCAGCAGCGTACAGGGGACCATTATGGGCTACACCTTC.

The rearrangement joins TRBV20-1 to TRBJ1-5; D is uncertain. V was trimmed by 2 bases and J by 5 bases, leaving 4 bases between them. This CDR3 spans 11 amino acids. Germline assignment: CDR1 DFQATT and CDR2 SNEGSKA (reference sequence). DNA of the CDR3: TGCAGTGCTAGAAGAGATCAGCCCCAGCATTTT. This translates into CSARRDQPQHF.

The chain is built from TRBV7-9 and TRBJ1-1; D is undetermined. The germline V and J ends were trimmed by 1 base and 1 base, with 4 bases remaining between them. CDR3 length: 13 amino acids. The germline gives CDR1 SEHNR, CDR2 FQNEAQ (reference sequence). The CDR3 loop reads CASSLGANTEAFF. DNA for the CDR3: TGTGCCAGCAGCTTAGGGGCGAACACTGAAGCTTTCTTT.